This T cell receptor (beta chain) was sequenced in a study of spatial heterogeneity in lung cancer. The time point denotes: sample taken at primary tumor resection. Germline CDR1 reads DFQATT; CDR2 reads SNEGSKA (reference sequence). The CDR3 contains 13 residues. Trimming removed 6 bases at V and 5 bases at J, with 16 bases between. The table lists this clonotype with many counts. TCRdb reanalysed the 5' RACE reads using MiXCR and keeps one entry per CDR3 protein. Here the sample spans 60,000 or so distinct CDR3 sequences, roughly 6.4% being singletons. This chain joins TRBV20-1 and TRBJ1-1, with D maybe TRBD1 (5 bases). The specimen comprised PBMCs, sampled at surgery. The clonotype originates from a female donor with early-stage non-small cell lung cancer. The chain's CDR3 is CSADDYGGTEAFF. The DNA of the CDR3 is TGCAGTGCAGATGACTACGGGGGAACTGAAGCTTTCTTT.